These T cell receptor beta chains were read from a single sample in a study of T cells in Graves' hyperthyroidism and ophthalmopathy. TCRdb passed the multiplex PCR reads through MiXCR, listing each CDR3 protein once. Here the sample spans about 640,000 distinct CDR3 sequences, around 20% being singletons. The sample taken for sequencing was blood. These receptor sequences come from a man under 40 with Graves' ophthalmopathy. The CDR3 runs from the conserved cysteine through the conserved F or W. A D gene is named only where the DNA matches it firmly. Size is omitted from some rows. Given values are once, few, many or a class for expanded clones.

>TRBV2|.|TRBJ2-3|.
CATIQSDTQYF
TGTGCCACTATTCAGTCAGATACGCAGTATTTT
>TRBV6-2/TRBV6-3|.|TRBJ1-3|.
CASSYSTGSGNTIYF
TGTGCCAGCAGTTACTCGACAGGCTCTGGAAACACCATATATTTT
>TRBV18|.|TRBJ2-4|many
CASSPETWVQYF
TGTGCCAGCTCACCGGAAACTTGGGTTCAGTACTTC
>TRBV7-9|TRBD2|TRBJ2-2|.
CASSDGLAGITGELFF
TGTGCCAGCAGCGATGGACTAGCGGGAATCACCGGGGAGCTGTTTTTT
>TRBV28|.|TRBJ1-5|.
CASSLAGRGQPQHF
TGTGCCAGCAGTTTAGCGGGGCGCGGTCAGCCCCAGCATTTT
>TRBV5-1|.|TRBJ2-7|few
CASSVAGVGYEQYF
TGTGCCAGCAGCGTAGCCGGGGTTGGCTACGAGCAGTACTTC
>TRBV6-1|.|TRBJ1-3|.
CASQKRSTGNTIYF
TGTGCCAGTCAAAAACGTAGCACTGGAAACACCATATATTTT
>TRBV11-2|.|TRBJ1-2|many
CASSLVRGQKRPSYTF
TGTGCCAGCAGCTTAGTCCGGGGGCAGAAGAGGCCCTCCTACACCTTC
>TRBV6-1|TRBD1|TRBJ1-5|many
CASSENLGGPGDYSNQPQHF
TGTGCCAGCAGTGAGAACTTAGGGGGCCCCGGAGATTATAGCAATCAGCCCCAGCATTTT
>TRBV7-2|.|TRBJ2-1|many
CASRVAGAEQFF
TGTGCCAGCAGGGTAGCAGGGGCTGAGCAGTTCTTC
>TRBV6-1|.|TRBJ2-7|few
CAVQGLNYEQYF
TGTGCCGTCCAGGGTCTTAACTACGAGCAGTACTTC
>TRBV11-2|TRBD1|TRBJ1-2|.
CASSPSTGKRGHGYTF
TGTGCCAGCAGCCCCTCGACAGGGAAAAGAGGACATGGCTACACCTTC
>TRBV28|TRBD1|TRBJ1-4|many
CASSSPGQGATNEKLFF
TGTGCCAGCAGTTCTCCGGGACAGGGAGCAACTAATGAAAAACTGTTTTTT
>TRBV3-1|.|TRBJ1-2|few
CASSQEKHGYTF
TGTGCCAGCAGCCAAGAAAAGCATGGCTACACCTTC
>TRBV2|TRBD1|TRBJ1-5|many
CASSEVQGAQPQHF
TGTGCCAGCAGTGAAGTTCAGGGGGCCCAGCCCCAGCATTTT
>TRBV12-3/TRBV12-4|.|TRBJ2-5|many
CASSLGRVVETQYF
TGTGCCAGCAGTTTGGGCAGGGTGGTGGAGACCCAGTACTTC
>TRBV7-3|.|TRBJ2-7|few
CASKGREPYEQYF
TGTGCCAGCAAGGGTAGGGAACCTTACGAGCAGTACTTC
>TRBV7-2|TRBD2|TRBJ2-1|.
CASSFGGRAVDSYNEQFF
TGTGCCAGCAGCTTCGGCGGGAGGGCCGTTGATAGCTACAATGAGCAGTTCTTC
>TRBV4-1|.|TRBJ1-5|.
CASSPGRLSNRPQHF
TGCGCCAGCAGCCCCGGACGGCTTAGCAATCGGCCCCAGCATTTT
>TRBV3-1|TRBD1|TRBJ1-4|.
CASSLKGIRDSNEKLFF
TGTGCCAGCAGCCTCAAAGGGATTCGGGACAGTAATGAAAAACTGTTTTTT
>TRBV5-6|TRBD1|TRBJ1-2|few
CASRGTGELGRYGYTF
TGTGCCAGCAGAGGGACAGGGGAATTGGGTCGGTATGGCTACACCTTC
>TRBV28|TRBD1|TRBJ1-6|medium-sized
CASSFPSRTGGRSPLHF
TGTGCCAGCAGTTTCCCGAGCCGAACAGGGGGCAGATCACCCCTCCACTTT
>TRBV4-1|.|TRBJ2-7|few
CASSPRIDYEQYF
TGCGCCAGCAGCCCCAGGATAGACTACGAGCAGTACTTC
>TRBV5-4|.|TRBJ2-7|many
CASSPGPRSYEQYF
TGTGCCAGCAGTCCGGGACCCCGGTCCTACGAGCAGTACTTC
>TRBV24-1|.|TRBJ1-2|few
CATSDGSPYGYTF
TGTGCCACCAGTGATGGCAGTCCCTATGGCTACACCTTC
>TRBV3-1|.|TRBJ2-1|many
CASSQSRDWDNEQFF
TGTGCCAGCAGCCAATCGCGGGATTGGGACAATGAGCAGTTCTTC
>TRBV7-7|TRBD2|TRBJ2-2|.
CASSRGQGLGELFF
TGTGCTAGCAGCAGAGGGCAGGGACTAGGGGAGCTGTTTTTT
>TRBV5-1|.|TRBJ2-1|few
CASSWGPGSYNEQFF
TGCGCCAGCAGCTGGGGCCCAGGGTCGTACAATGAGCAGTTCTTC
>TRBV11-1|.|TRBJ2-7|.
CASSLAQGRVLEQYF
TGTGCCAGCAGCTTAGCCCAGGGGCGGGTCTTGGAGCAGTACTTC
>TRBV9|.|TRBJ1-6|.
CASSGGDSPLHF
TGTGCCAGCAGCGGGGGAGATTCACCCCTCCACTTT
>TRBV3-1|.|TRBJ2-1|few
CASSPAWAGPNEQFF
TGTGCCAGCAGCCCAGCCTGGGCGGGACCCAATGAGCAGTTCTTC